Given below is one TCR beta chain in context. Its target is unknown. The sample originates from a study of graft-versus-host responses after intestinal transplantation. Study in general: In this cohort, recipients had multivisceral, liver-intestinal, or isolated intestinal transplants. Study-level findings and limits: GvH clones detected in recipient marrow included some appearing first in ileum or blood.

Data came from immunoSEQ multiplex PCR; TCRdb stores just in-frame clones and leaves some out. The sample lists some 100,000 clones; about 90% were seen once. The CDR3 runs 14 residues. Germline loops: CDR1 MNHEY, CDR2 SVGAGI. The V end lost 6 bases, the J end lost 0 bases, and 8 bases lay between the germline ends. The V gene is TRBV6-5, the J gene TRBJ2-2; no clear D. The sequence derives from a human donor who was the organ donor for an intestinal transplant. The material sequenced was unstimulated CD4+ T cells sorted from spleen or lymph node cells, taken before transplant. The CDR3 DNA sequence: TGTGCCAGCAGCCCCTCACCGAACACCGGGGAGCTGTTTTTT. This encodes CASSPSPNTGELFF.